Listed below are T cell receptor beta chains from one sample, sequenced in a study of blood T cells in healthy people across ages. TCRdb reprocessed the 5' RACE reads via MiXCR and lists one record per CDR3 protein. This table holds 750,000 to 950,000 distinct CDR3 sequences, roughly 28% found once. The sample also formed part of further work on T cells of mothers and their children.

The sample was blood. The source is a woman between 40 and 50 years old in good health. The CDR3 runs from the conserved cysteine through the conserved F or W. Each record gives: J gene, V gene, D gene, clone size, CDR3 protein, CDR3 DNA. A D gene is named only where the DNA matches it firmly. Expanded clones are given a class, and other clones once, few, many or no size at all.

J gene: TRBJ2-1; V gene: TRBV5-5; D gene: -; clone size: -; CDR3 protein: CASSPDDNSYNEQFF; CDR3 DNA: TGTGCCAGCAGCCCAGACGATAACTCCTACAATGAGCAGTTCTTC
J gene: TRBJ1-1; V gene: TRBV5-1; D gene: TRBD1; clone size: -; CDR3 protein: CASSLSGTGGYAEAFF; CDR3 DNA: TGCGCCAGCAGCTTGTCGGGGACAGGGGGTTATGCTGAAGCTTTCTTT
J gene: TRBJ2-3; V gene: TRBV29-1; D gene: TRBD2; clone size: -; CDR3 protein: CSVGDRLAGGPYTQYF; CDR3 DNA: TGCAGCGTTGGGGACAGACTAGCGGGGGGGCCGTATACGCAGTATTTT
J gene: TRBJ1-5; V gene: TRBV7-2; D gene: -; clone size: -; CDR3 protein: CASSLTGMGHFSNQPQHF; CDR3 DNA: TGTGCCAGCAGCCTGACAGGAATGGGACATTTTAGCAATCAGCCCCAGCATTTT
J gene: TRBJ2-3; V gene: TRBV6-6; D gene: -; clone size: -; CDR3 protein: CASSGGTQYF; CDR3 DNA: TGTGCCAGCAGTGGCGGTACGCAGTATTTT
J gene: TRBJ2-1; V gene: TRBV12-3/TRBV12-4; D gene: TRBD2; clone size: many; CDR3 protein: CASTPGTSGGVEQFF; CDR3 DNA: TGTGCCAGCACCCCCGGGACTAGCGGGGGGGTTGAGCAGTTCTTC
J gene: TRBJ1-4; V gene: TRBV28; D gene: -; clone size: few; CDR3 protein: CASNRGREKLFF; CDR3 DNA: TGTGCCAGCAACCGGGGTCGTGAAAAACTGTTTTTT
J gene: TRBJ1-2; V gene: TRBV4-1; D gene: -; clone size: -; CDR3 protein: CASSQDLGRQSPRGYTF; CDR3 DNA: TGCGCCAGCAGCCAAGATCTTGGGAGGCAGTCCCCTCGTGGCTACACCTTC
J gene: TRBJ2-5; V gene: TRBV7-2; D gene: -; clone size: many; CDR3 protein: CASSPFGQAGETQYF; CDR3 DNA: TGTGCCAGCAGCCCATTTGGACAGGCGGGGGAGACCCAGTACTTC
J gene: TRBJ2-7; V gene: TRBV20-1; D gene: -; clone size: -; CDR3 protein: CSAKNAGDGEQYF; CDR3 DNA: TGCAGTGCTAAAAACGCAGGGGATGGCGAGCAGTACTTC
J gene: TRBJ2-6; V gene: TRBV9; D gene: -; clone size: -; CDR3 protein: CASSVEIASVANVLTF; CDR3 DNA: TGTGCCAGCAGCGTCGAGATAGCCTCTGTTGCCAACGTCCTGACTTTC
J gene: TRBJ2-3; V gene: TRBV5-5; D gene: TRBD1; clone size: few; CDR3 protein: CASSSGVGQGADTQYF; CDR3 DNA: TGTGCCAGCAGCTCCGGGGTCGGGCAGGGGGCGGATACGCAGTATTTT
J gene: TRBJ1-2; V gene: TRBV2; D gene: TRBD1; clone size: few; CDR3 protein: CASSESTGGDYGYTF; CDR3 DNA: TGTGCCAGCAGTGAATCTACAGGGGGCGACTATGGCTACACCTTC
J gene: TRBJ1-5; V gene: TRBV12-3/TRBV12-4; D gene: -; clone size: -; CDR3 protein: CASSLKGSDNQPQHF; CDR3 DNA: TGTGCCAGCAGTTTAAAGGGTTCAGACAATCAGCCCCAGCATTTT
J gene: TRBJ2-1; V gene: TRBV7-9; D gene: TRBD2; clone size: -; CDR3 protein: CASSWRTSPSNNEQFF; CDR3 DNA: TGTGCCAGCAGCTGGAGGACTAGTCCCTCTAACAATGAGCAGTTCTTC